The 18 T cell receptor beta chains below were found in one sample sequenced in a study of CD8+CD57+ T cells in acquired aplastic anemia. Genomic DNA provided the template from which TCR beta VDJ and CDR3 profiles were obtained. MiXCR was run by TCRdb on the reads, yielding one entry per CDR3 protein. The data hold under 150,000 distinct CDR3 sequences, with about 40% observed a single time. It was patients with CD8+CD57+ cell expansion by flow cytometry who were chosen for sequencing. Sequencing was done on a sample of sorted CD4+, CD8+, or CD8+CD57+ T cells (not recorded which) from PBMCs. The receptors shown here come from a human donor with aplastic anemia.

This clonotype was counted many times. The V and J genes are TRBV19 and TRBJ1-1, with a possible D match to TRBD1 (5 bases). Between the trimmed V and J ends, which lost 7 bases and 6 bases, there was a span of 21 bases. Looked up from germline, CDR1 is LNHDA and CDR2 is SQIVND (reference sequence). This CDR3 has 15 amino acids. CDR3 coding DNA: TGTGCCAGTACTTCCGGCGGGGCCCGAGGGTCTGAAGCTTTCTTT. Its translation: CASTSGGARGSEAFF. Full variable domain (remainder filled in from reference TRBV19 and TRBJ1-1): DGGITQSPKYLFRKEGQNVTLSCEQNLNHDAMYWYRQDPGQGLRLIYYSQIVNDFQKGDIAEGYSVSREKKESFPLTVTSAQKNPTAFYLCASTSGGARGSEAFFGQGTRLTVV.

The chain carries TRBV2 and TRBJ1-1, with 12 bases that match TRBD1. The CDR3 runs 15 residues. In germline, CDR1 is SNHLY, CDR2 FYNNEI. The ends lost 6 bases at V and 3 bases at J; junction bases unmatched: 5. Here the CDR3 reads CASRGDRGLDTEAFF. The CDR3 bases are TGTGCCAGCAGGGGGGACAGGGGGCTAGACACTGAAGCTTTCTTT.

This clonotype was observed at least ten times. The chain is built from TRBV5-1 and TRBJ1-3; D gene uncertain. In germline, CDR1 is SGHRS, CDR2 YFSETQ. The CDR3 extends over 15 amino acids. V was shortened by 0 bases and J by 2 bases, with 9 bases between the two germline ends. The DNA for the CDR3 is TGCGCCAGCAGCTTGGGCCGGGCCACTGGAAACACCATATATTTT. Its protein product is CASSLGRATGNTIYF.

The V call is TRBV28, the J call TRBJ1-5; 10 nucleotides match TRBD1. CDR3 length: 13 amino acids. Germline trimming cut 7 bases from V and 14 bases from J; bases unmatched to any gene: 11. Germline lookup yields CDR1 MDHEN and CDR2 SYDVKM. The CDR3: CASMDGTGAYEHF. The CDR3 bases are TGTGCCAGCATGGACGGGACAGGGGCCTACGAGCATTTT. The full variable domain, in which reference TRBV28 and TRBJ1-5 provide the parts outside the CDR3, is DVKVTQSSRYLVKRTGEKVFLECVQDMDHENMFWYRQDPGLGLRLIYFSYDVKMKEKGDIPEGYSVSREKKERFSLILESASTNQTSMYLCASMDGTGAYEHFGDGTRLSIL.

This clonotype has only one observation. A much more abundant neighbour one base away suggests this may be a read error. The rearrangement joins TRBV7-7 to TRBJ2-3; no definite D call. The CDR3 length is 13 residues. Germline V gene data show CDR1 as SSHAT and CDR2 as FNYEAQ (reference sequence). The V end was cut by 5 bases, the J end by 3 bases, with 9 bases between. The CDR3 spells CASSPDGTDTQYF. CDR3 bases: TGTGCCAGCAGCCCAGATGGTACAGATACGCAGTATTTT.

The sample holds many counts of this clonotype. The chain employs TRBV25-1 and TRBJ1-1; D not resolved. Germline loops: CDR1 MGHDK, CDR2 SYGVNS. The CDR3 spans 13 residues. The V end was cut by 2 bases, the J end by 5 bases, with 9 bases between. The CDR3 sequence: CASSEGGITEAFF. CDR3 in DNA: TGTGCCAGCAGTGAAGGAGGGATTACTGAAGCTTTCTTT.

This CDR3 reads CASSSSMRGLTDTQYF. In nucleotides, the CDR3 is TGTGCCAGCAGTTCCTCTATGCGGGGGCTCACAGATACGCAGTATTTT. The chain couples TRBV6-2 or TRBV6-3 to TRBJ2-3; possibly TRBD2 for D (7 bases). Deletions cut 4 bases from V and 2 bases from J, with 16 bases between. The germline CDR1 and CDR2 sequences are MNHEY and SVGEGT. The CDR3 is 16 amino acids.

This clonotype was counted many times. V usage is TRBV2 and J usage is TRBJ2-1; D remains unclear. The CDR3 is 11 residues long. Germline assignment: CDR1 SNHLY and CDR2 FYNNEI. Trimming pared 6 bases from V and 4 bases from J, leaving 4 bases between. The CDR3 is CASSSYNEQFF. The CDR3, as DNA: TGTGCCAGCAGCTCATACAATGAGCAGTTCTTC.

This clonotype was observed at least ten times. The rearrangement joins TRBV12-3 or TRBV12-4 to TRBJ1-6; possibly TRBD1 for D (5 bases). The CDR3 runs 17 residues. With 3 bases removed from V and 1 base from J, the gap between germline ends came to 13 bases. The CDR3 here is CASSLVSAGSYNSPLHF. The DNA of the CDR3 is TGTGCCAGCAGTTTGGTGTCCGCAGGGTCCTATAATTCACCCCTCCACTTT.

V and J are TRBV7-6 and TRBJ1-5; D is unclear. Germline V gene data show CDR1 as SGHVS and CDR2 as FNYEAQ. V gave up 2 bases and J gave up 6 bases, with 14 bases separating them. The CDR3 contains 15 residues. As DNA, the CDR3 is TGTGCCAGCAGCTTATCGGATAGGGCCGGTCAGCCCCAGCATTTT. Residues: CASSLSDRAGQPQHF. Supplemented by reference TRBV7-6 and TRBJ1-5, the full variable domain reads GAGVSQSPRYKVTKRGQDVALRCDPISGHVSLYWYRQALGQGPEFLTYFNYEAQQDKSGLPNDRFSAERPEGSISTLTIQRTEQRDSAMYRCASSLSDRAGQPQHFGDGTRLSIL.

This clonotype has at least ten counts. This chain joins TRBV6-4 and TRBJ2-7; no definite D call. CDR3 length: 15 amino acids. Germline lookup yields CDR1 MRHNA and CDR2 SNTAGT. The germline V and J ends were trimmed by 9 bases and 0 bases, with 18 bases remaining between them. CDR3 loop: CARNLGRRHSYEQYF. CDR3 nucleotide sequence: TGTGCCAGGAACCTCGGACGGCGTCACTCCTACGAGCAGTACTTC.

The chain joins TRBV10-2 to TRBJ1-1; 9 bases are shared with TRBD1. The CDR3 has 16 residues. CDR1 and CDR2 (germline): WSHSY, SAAADI. The trim removed 3 bases at V and 0 bases at J, leaving 5 bases unmatched. Written as DNA, the CDR3 is TGCGCCAGCAGTGATCGGGACAGGGCAATGAACACTGAAGCTTTCTTT. Translated: CASSDRDRAMNTEAFF.

This clonotype was counted many times. This chain joins TRBV6-6 and TRBJ2-7; tentatively, D is TRBD2 (5 bases). CDR3 size: 12 residues. The V gene's germline CDR1 is MNHNY and CDR2 SVGAGI (reference sequence). V was cut by 2 bases and J by 6 bases, with 8 bases left in between. The CDR3 sequence is CASSYEGREQYF. The CDR3 bases are TGTGCCAGCAGTTACGAGGGTCGCGAGCAGTACTTC.

This clonotype showed up many times. This chain uses TRBV7-2 with TRBJ2-1; D is uncertain. CDR1 and CDR2 from the germline V gene are SGHTA and FQGNSA. V lost 6 bases, J lost 3 bases, and 18 bases lay in between. The CDR3 is 16 amino acids. The chain's CDR3 is CASRGRAGFNYNEQFF. The CDR3 DNA follows: TGTGCCAGCAGGGGCCGGGCAGGTTTTAACTACAATGAGCAGTTCTTC.

The genes are TRBV12-3 or TRBV12-4 and TRBJ2-2; 8 nucleotides line up with TRBD1. V dropped 6 bases and J dropped 5; count of bases not matched to a gene: 5. The CDR3 sequence is 14 residues long. The CDR3: CASSSGTGTGELFF. The CDR3 region has the DNA TGTGCCAGCAGCTCGGGGACAGGTACCGGGGAGCTGTTTTTT.

About this clonotype itself: A single base separates this from a much larger clone, so it may be a read error. The gene calls are TRBV12-3 or TRBV12-4 and TRBJ1-1, with D maybe TRBD1 (5 bases). CDR3 length: 16 residues. The CDR3 sequence is CTSSFEGPLMNTEAFF. The CDR3 coding sequence is TGTACCAGCAGTTTTGAGGGGCCACTGATGAACACTGAAGCTTTCTTT.

This sequence joins TRBV24-1 and TRBJ1-3; D not certain. Trimming took off 4 bases at V and 2 bases at J, with 14 bases between the two ends. The germline V gene encodes CDR1 KGHDR and CDR2 SFDVKD. This CDR3 comprises 16 residues. DNA for the CDR3: TGTGCCACCAGTGAAGCCGTGGGGAAGGCTGGAAACACCATATATTTT. Protein: CATSEAVGKAGNTIYF.

The chain is built from TRBV10-3 and TRBJ1-4, with D perhaps matching TRBD1 (6 bases). Trimming took off 4 bases at V and 0 bases at J, with 6 bases between the two ends. The germline V gene encodes CDR1 ENHRY and CDR2 SYGVKD. The CDR3 is 14 residues long. CDR3 loop: CAISAGATNEKLFF. In DNA form, the CDR3 reads TGTGCCATCAGTGCAGGGGCAACTAATGAAAAACTGTTTTTT.